These T cell receptor beta chains were read from a single sample in a study of T cell repertoires in cytomegalovirus infection. One entry per CDR3 protein results from TCRdb running MiXCR on the reads. The data contain just under 550,000 distinct CDR3 sequences, around a quarter of them seen just once; the ten biggest clones take up approximately 13%. The specimen was PBMCs. These TCRs come from a human donor in good health (CMV status not recorded). Some clones in this sample may be carry-over from other donors' samples. Each CDR3 is given with its conserved first and last residue. A D gene is named only where the DNA matches it firmly. Clone size is stated in some rows and not others, as once, few, many or a class when expanded.

>.|TRBJ1-1|14|TRBV20-1|.
TGCAGTGCTAGATTATCACAGGGTTGGAGTGAAGCTTTCTTT
CSARLSQGWSEAFF
>.|TRBJ1-2|13|TRBV20-1|few
TGCAGCGTCGAAAGGACCCCAGGGGCAGGCTACACCTTC
CSVERTPGAGYTF
>TRBD2|TRBJ2-4|15|TRBV5-4|few
TGTGCCAGCAGCCACGGGGGGGTAGCCAAAAACATTCAGTACTTC
CASSHGGVAKNIQYF
>TRBD1|TRBJ1-4|14|TRBV6-5|.
TGTGCCAGCAGTCTCACAGGGGAAGGTGAAAAACTGTTTTTT
CASSLTGEGEKLFF
>TRBD2|TRBJ2-1|17|TRBV20-1|.
TGCAGTGCTAGAGTAGTGGCTAGCGGGAGGTCGGCCAATGAGCAGTTCTTC
CSARVVASGRSANEQFF
>.|TRBJ2-4|15|TRBV7-6|few
TGTGCCAGCAGCTTATCGGAGGAGGCCAAAAACATTCAGTACTTC
CASSLSEEAKNIQYF
>TRBD2|TRBJ2-5|20|TRBV4-3|.
TGCGCCAGCAGCCAAGTTTTCCCTCCTAATAGCGGGAGTAGGAAAGAGACCCAGTACTTC
CASSQVFPPNSGSRKETQYF
>.|TRBJ2-6|16|TRBV29-1|.
TGCAGCGTTGGAGCGACCCTCGACTCTGGGGCCAACGTCCTGACTTTC
CSVGATLDSGANVLTF
>.|TRBJ2-7|16|TRBV11-2|.
TGTGCCAGCAGCTTAGTGGGGCAGGGAAAAAAGTACGAGCAGTACTTC
CASSLVGQGKKYEQYF
>TRBD2|TRBJ2-3|21|TRBV7-9|many
TGTGCCAGCAGCTACGATTACCCGCGTGTAACTAGCGGAGGCCGCACAGATACGCAGTATTTT
CASSYDYPRVTSGGRTDTQYF
>TRBD1|TRBJ2-7|15|TRBV5-1|.
TGCGCCAGCAGCTTGACGACAGGGGGATACTACGAGCAGTACTTC
CASSLTTGGYYEQYF
>.|TRBJ2-1|13|TRBV4-1|few
TGCGCCAGCAGCTACAGGGAGCAGGGTGAGCAGTTCTTC
CASSYREQGEQFF
>.|TRBJ2-7|14|TRBV7-2|many
TGTGCCAGCAGCTACCGGACAGTTGGGAGCGAGCAGTACTTC
CASSYRTVGSEQYF
>.|TRBJ1-5|12|TRBV24-1|.
TGTGCCACCAGTGACCCACGCGGGCCCCAGCATTTT
CATSDPRGPQHF
>.|TRBJ1-5|16|TRBV4-1|few
TGCGCCAGCAGCCAAGGCGGCAGTAGACTCAATCAGCCCCAGCATTTT
CASSQGGSRLNQPQHF
>.|TRBJ2-1|15|TRBV7-8|.
TGTGCCAGCAGCCAAAGGCGACAGATCTACAATGAGCAGTTCTTC
CASSQRRQIYNEQFF
>.|TRBJ1-1|15|TRBV7-9|.
TGTGCCAGCAGCCTAGCTTGGGGACCGAACACTGAAGCTTTCTTT
CASSLAWGPNTEAFF
>.|TRBJ2-7|16|TRBV4-3|few
TGCGCCAGCAGCCAAGATATCGGCAGGTTCTCCTACGAGCAGTACTTC
CASSQDIGRFSYEQYF
>.|TRBJ2-3|17|TRBV5-5|.
TGTGCCAGCAGCACCAGAAAGGAAATGATGTATGCAGATACGCAGTATTTT
CASSTRKEMMYADTQYF
>.|TRBJ2-6|15|TRBV7-8|.
TGTGCCAGCAGCCCGGTAGTCTCTGGGGCCAACGTCCTGACTTTC
CASSPVVSGANVLTF
>TRBD2|TRBJ2-5|16|TRBV7-2|many
TGTGCCAGCAGCCCCCATAGCGGGAGACGGGGAGAGACCCAGTACTTC
CASSPHSGRRGETQYF
>TRBD1|TRBJ2-5|14|TRBV7-2|many
TGTGCCAGCAGCAGATGGACAGGGGCAGAGACCCAGTACTTC
CASSRWTGAETQYF
>.|TRBJ2-2|16|TRBV11-3|few
TGTGCCAGCAGCTTAGTTCTAGCCGTATTCACCGGGGAGCTGTTTTTT
CASSLVLAVFTGELFF
>TRBD1|TRBJ2-3|15|TRBV11-2|few
TGTGCCAGCAGCGTAGGGGGCGGCACGGCAGATACGCAGTATTTT
CASSVGGGTADTQYF
>TRBD1|TRBJ2-1|17|TRBV27|.
TGTGCCAGCAGTTTAATCCCCGGGACAGGGGTATTGAATGAGCAGTTCTTC
CASSLIPGTGVLNEQFF
>TRBD1|TRBJ1-1|14|TRBV7-2|many
TGTGCCAGTTCCCCACAGGGGATGAACACTGAAGCTTTCTTT
CASSPQGMNTEAFF
>TRBD1|TRBJ1-5|18|TRBV23-1|.
TGCGCCAGCAGTCAAGCCGGGACAGTTAAAAATAGCAATCAGCCCCAGCATTTT
CASSQAGTVKNSNQPQHF
>.|TRBJ1-3|17|TRBV6-5|many
TGTGCCAGCAGTACTCCGGCCCGGGACCACTCTGGAAACACCATATATTTT
CASSTPARDHSGNTIYF
>.|TRBJ1-2|11|TRBV29-1|.
TGCAGCGAGGTCAGGGGTGATGGCTACACCTTC
CSEVRGDGYTF